These T cell receptor beta chains were read from a single sample in a study of blood T cell repertoires in COVID-19. TCRdb keeps only in-frame clones here, not all; method: immunoSEQ multiplex PCR. The sample consists of roughly 100,000 clones, approximately 87% of them appearing once. Sequenced sample: peripheral blood. These TCRs come from a man between 45 and 60 years old with acute or convalescent COVID-19. Both conserved end residues are part of each CDR3. A D gene is named only where the DNA matches it firmly.

d_call,v_call,j_call,cdr3_nt,cdr3_aa
TRBD2,TRBV29-1,TRBJ2-7,TGCAGCATACTAAGCGGGAGAGCTTACGAGCAGTACTTC,CSILSGRAYEQYF
NA,TRBV4-1,TRBJ2-6,TGCGCCAGCAGCCCCCTGGAGGGGCGCTTCTCTGGGGCCAACGTCCTGACTTTC,CASSPLEGRFSGANVLTF
NA,TRBV3-1/TRBV3-2,TRBJ1-3,TGTGCCAGCACCCAGGCCTCTGGAAACACCATATATTTT,CASTQASGNTIYF
TRBD2,TRBV24-1,TRBJ2-1,TGTGCCACCAGTGATTCGGACCTAGCGGGAGCTGGGGATGAGCAGTTCTTC,CATSDSDLAGAGDEQFF
NA,TRBV6-6,TRBJ1-3,TGTGCCAGCACGCCAGACGGGGGCACCATATATTTT,CASTPDGGTIYF
TRBD1,TRBV6-5,TRBJ2-7,TGTGCCAGCAGTCCCCGGACAGGCTCCTACGAGCAGTACTTC,CASSPRTGSYEQYF
TRBD2,TRBV11-2,TRBJ2-7,TGTGCCAGCAGCATGGGACTAATCTACGAGCAGTACTTC,CASSMGLIYEQYF
TRBD1,TRBV7-2,TRBJ2-3,TGTGCCAGCAGCTTGGGACAGGGGAGGACAGATACGCAGTATTTT,CASSLGQGRTDTQYF
NA,TRBV9,TRBJ1-2,TGTGCCAGCACTCCGGGACACCAAAACTATGGCTACACCTTC,CASTPGHQNYGYTF
NA,TRBV24-1,TRBJ2-1,TGTGCCACCAGTGACCCCCGGGGAGCGGCAGGAGGTAGCTTCGGGAATGAGCAGTTCTTC,CATSDPRGAAGGSFGNEQFF
NA,TRBV28,TRBJ2-1,TGTGCCAGCAGTCCCCGGGACTCTGCCTACAATGAGCAGTTCTTC,CASSPRDSAYNEQFF
TRBD2,TRBV24-1,TRBJ2-1,TGTGCCACCAGTGATTTTTACAGCGGGAGAAGGAATGAGCAGTTCTTC,CATSDFYSGRRNEQFF
TRBD1,TRBV2,TRBJ1-2,TGTGCCAGCAGATCGACAGGGAACGGCTACACCTTC,CASRSTGNGYTF
TRBD1,TRBV7-2,TRBJ2-3,TGTGCCAGCAGCCAAGACAGGGTTACGCAGTATTTT,CASSQDRVTQYF
NA,TRBV6-6,TRBJ2-7,TGTGCCAGCAGTTACTCCGAGGGGGGGGCCGAGCAGTACTTC,CASSYSEGGAEQYF
NA,TRBV11-3,TRBJ2-2,TGTGCCAGCAGCTCCGTCGGGACAAAGGGCGGGGAGCTGTTTTTT,CASSSVGTKGGELFF
TRBD2,TRBV11-2,TRBJ2-1,TGTGCCAGCAGCATCGGTAGCGGGAGTTTGGATGAGCAGTTCTTC,CASSIGSGSLDEQFF
TRBD1,TRBV11-3,TRBJ2-2,TGTGCCAGCAGCTTTGAGGGGGCCGATACCGGGGAGCTGTTTTTT,CASSFEGADTGELFF
TRBD1,TRBV4-1,TRBJ1-6,TGCGCCAGCAGCCAAGTAGGGACAGGGGTTAGCTCCTATAATTCACCCCTCCACTTT,CASSQVGTGVSSYNSPLHF